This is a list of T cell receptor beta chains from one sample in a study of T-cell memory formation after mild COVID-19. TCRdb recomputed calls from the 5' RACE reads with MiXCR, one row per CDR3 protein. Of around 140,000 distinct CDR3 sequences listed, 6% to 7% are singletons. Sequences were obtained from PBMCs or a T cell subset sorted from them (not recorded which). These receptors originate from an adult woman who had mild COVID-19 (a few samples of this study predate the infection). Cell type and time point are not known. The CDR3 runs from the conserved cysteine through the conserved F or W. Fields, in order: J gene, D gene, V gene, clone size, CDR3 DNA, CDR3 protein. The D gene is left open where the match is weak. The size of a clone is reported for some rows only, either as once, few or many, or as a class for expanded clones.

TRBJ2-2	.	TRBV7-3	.	TGTGCCAGCAGCTTCGCGGTTGGGGAGCTGTTTTTT	CASSFAVGELFF
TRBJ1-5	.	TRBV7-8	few	TGTGCCAGCAGCTTTTTCGGGGGGATTAGCAATCAGCCCCAGCATTTT	CASSFFGGISNQPQHF
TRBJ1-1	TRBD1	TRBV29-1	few	TGCAGCGTTGCTCAGGGGGCTCGTTGGAACACTGAAGCTTTCTTT	CSVAQGARWNTEAFF
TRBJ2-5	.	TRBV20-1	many	TGCAGTGCTATAGGTTGGGCGAACCAAGAGACCCAGTACTTC	CSAIGWANQETQYF
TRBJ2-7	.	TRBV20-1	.	TGCAGTGCTAGAGATAGGAGGGTCTGGACATACGAGAAGTACTTC	CSARDRRVWTYEKYF
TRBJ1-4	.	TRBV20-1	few	TGCAGTGCTACGCCGACGGGTGAAAAACTGTTTTTT	CSATPTGEKLFF
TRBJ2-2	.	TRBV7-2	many	TGTGCCAGCAGTGTGGGGTCCCGGGGGGGGGAGCTGTTTTTT	CASSVGSRGGELFF
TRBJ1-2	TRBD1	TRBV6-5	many	TGTGCCAGCAGTGGACAGGGCTCCTATGGCTACACCTTC	CASSGQGSYGYTF
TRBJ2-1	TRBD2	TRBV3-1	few	TGTGCCAGCAGCCTCGGACTAGCGGGGACGAATGAGCAGTTCTTC	CASSLGLAGTNEQFF
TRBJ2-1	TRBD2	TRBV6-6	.	TGTGCCAGCAGACCTCCGGGACTAGCGGTCAACGATGAGCAGTTCTTC	CASRPPGLAVNDEQFF
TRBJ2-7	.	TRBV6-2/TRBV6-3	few	TGTGCCAGCAGAGCTTTAGGCGGCACGGGAACGTACTTC	CASRALGGTGTYF
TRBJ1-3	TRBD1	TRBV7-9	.	TGTGCCAGCAGCTTTGGACAGGGTGGGGCTGGAAACACCATATATTTT	CASSFGQGGAGNTIYF
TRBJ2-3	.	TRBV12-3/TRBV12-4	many	TGCGCCAGCAGCTTCAATACAGATACGCAGTATTTT	CASSFNTDTQYF
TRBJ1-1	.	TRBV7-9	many	TGTGCCAGCAGCTTAGATCTGTCTGCGGCTTTCTTT	CASSLDLSAAFF
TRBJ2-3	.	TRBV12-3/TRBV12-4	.	TGTGCCAGCAGACCAAGGACAGACTTCACAGATACGCAGTATTTT	CASRPRTDFTDTQYF